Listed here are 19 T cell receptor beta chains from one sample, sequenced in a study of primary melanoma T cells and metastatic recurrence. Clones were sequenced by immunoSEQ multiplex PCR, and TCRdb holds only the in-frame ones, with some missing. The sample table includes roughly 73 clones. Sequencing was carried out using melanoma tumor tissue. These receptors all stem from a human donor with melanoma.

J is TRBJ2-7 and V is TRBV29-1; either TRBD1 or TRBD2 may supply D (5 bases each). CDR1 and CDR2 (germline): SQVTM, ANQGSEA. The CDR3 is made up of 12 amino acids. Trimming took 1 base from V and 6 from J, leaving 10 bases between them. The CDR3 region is CSVEGPGGEQYF. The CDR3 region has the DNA TGCAGCGTTGAAGGGCCTGGGGGCGAGCAGTACTTC.

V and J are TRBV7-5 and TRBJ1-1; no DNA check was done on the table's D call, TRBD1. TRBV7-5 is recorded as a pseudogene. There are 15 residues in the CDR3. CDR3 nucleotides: TGTGCCAGCAGCCCGCGACAGGGCCCTAGGACTGAAGCTTTCTTT. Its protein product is CASSPRQGPRTEAFF.

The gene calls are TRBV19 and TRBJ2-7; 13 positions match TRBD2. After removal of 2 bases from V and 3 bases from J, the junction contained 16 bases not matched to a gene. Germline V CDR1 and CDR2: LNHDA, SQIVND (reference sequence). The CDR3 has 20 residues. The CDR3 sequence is CASSILTQGLAGAPNYEQYF. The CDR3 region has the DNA TGTGCCAGTAGTATACTCACCCAAGGACTAGCGGGAGCGCCAAACTACGAGCAGTACTTC.

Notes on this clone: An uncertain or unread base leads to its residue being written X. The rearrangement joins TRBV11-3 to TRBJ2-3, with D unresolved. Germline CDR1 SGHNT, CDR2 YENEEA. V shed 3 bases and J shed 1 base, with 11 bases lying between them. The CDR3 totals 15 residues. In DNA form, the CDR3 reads TGTGCCAGCAGCTTTTTAGGRGTCGGCACAGATACGCAGTATTTT. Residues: CASSFLXVGTDTQYF. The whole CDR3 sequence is CASSFLGVGTDTQYF.

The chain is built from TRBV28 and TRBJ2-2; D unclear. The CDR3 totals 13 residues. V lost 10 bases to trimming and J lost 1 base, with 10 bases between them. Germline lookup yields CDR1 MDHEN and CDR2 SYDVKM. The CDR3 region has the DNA TGTGCCACCCCGAACAGGAACACCGGGGAGCTGTTTTTT. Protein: CATPNRNTGELFF.

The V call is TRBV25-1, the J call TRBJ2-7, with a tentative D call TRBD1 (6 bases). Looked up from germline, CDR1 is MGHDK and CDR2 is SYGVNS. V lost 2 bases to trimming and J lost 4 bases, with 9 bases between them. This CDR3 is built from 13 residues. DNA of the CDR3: TGTGCCAGCAGTGAACTGGACAGTTACGAGCAGTACTTC. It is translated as CASSELDSYEQYF.

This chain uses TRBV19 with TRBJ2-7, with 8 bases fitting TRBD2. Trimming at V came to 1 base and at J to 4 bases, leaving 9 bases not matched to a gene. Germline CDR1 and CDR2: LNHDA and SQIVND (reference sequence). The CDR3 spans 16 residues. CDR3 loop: CASSIGRSGGSYEQYF. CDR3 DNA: TGTGCCAGTAGTATAGGGAGGAGCGGGGGATCTTACGAGCAGTACTTC.

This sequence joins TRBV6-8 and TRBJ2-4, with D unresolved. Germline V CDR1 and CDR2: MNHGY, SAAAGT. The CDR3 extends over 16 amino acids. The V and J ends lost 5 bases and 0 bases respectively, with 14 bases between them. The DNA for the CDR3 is TGTGCCAGCAGTAACCCGACCTCGATAGCCAAAAACATTCAGTACTTC. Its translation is CASSNPTSIAKNIQYF.

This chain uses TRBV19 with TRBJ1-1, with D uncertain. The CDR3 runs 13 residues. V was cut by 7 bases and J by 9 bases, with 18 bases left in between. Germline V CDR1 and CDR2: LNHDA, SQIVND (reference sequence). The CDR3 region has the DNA TGTGCCAGTATCCCAAGCCCCGGACCGAAAGCTTTCTTT. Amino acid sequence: CASIPSPGPKAFF.

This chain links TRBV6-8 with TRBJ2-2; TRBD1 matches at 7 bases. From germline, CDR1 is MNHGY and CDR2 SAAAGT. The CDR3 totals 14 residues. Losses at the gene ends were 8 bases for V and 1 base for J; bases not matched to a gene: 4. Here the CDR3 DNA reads TGTGCCAGCGACCGGGACAGGAACACCGGGGAGCTGTTTTTT. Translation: CASDRDRNTGELFF.

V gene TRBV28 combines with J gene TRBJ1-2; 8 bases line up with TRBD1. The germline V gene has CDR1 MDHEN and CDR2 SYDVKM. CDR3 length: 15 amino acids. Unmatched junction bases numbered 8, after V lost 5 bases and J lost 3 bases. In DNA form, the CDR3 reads TGTGCCAGCAGTCCCCGGACAGGGAGCTACTATGGCTACACCTTC. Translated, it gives CASSPRTGSYYGYTF.

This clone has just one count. CDR3 residues: CASSPAGVAGELFF. The CDR3 bases are TGTGCCAGCAGCCCCGCGGGGGTGGCCGGGGAGCTGTTTTTT. The chain is built from TRBV7-7 and TRBJ2-2, with TRBD2 matching 7 bases. The CDR3 totals 14 residues. CDR1 and CDR2 (germline): SSHAT, FNYEAQ (reference sequence). The trim removed 5 bases at V and 6 bases at J, leaving 6 bases unmatched.

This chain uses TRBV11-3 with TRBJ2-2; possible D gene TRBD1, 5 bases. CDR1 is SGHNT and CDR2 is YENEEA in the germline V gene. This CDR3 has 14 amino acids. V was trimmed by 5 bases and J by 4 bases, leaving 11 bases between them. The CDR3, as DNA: TGTGCCAGCAGCACCTACAGGAGCACCGGGGAGCTGTTTTTT. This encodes CASSTYRSTGELFF.

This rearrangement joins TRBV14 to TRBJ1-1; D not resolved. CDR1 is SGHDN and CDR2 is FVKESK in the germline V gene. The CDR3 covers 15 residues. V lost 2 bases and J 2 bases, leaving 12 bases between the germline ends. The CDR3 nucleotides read TGTGCCAGCAGCCAACTCAAGGGAATTAACACTGAAGCTTTCTTT. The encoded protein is CASSQLKGINTEAFF.

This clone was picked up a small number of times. Here the CDR3 reads CASSPWSGNTGELFF. CDR3 in DNA: TGTGCCAGCAGCCCATGGAGCGGGAACACCGGGGAGCTGTTTTTT. V is TRBV7-1 and J is TRBJ2-2, with D perhaps matching TRBD2 (5 bases). TRBV7-1 is an open reading frame whose function is uncertain. Between the trimmed V and J ends, which lost 5 bases and 1 base, there was a span of 11 bases. The CDR3 totals 15 residues.

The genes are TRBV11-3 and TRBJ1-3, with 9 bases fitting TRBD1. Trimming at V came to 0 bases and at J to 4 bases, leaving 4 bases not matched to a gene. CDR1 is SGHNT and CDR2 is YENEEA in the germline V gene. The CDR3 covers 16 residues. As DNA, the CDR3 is TGTGCCAGCAGCTTAGAATCCGGGACAGGGGGAAACACCATATATTTT. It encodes CASSLESGTGGNTIYF.

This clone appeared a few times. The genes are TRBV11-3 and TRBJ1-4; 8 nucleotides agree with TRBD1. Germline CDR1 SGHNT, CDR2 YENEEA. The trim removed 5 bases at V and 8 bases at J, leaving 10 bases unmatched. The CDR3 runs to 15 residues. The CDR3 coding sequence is TGTGCCAGCAGCGTTTCAGGGGGCTTAGAGGAAAAACTGTTTTTT. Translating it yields CASSVSGGLEEKLFF.

For the CDR3, the DNA is TGTGCCAGCAGTTACTCCTTTGCAGGGGCCCGTAGCAATCAGCCCCAGCATTTT. Translation gives CASSYSFAGARSNQPQHF. The chain uses TRBV6-8 and TRBJ1-5; a possible D gene is TRBD1 (6 bases). Trimming removed 0 bases at V and 0 bases at J, with 15 bases between. Germline-derived CDR1 and CDR2 are MNHGY and SAAAGT. CDR3 size: 18 residues.

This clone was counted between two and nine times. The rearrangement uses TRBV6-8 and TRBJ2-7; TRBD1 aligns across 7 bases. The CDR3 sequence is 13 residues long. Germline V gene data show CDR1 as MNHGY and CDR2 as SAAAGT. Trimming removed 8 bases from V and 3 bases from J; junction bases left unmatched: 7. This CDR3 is CASSKGTVYEQYF. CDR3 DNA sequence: TGTGCCAGCTCGAAGGGGACAGTCTACGAGCAGTACTTC.